This TCR beta chain derives from a study of PD-L1 blockade in urothelial cancer (dated by TCRdb to 2017 to 2019). Notes on the research overall: All patients started therapy in about 2014 and received atezolizumab 1,200 mg intravenously every 3 weeks. Pretreatment tumor samples and matched peripheral blood, collected serially before and after atezolizumab treatment, underwent TCR sequencing. In the same patients, whole exome sequencing and RNA sequencing of pretreatment tumors were performed in addition to TCR sequencing. Somatic, immune and clinical correlates of response to PD-L1 blockade with atezolizumab in urothelial cancer were the focus of an exploratory multi-omic analysis. Blood samples gave a median of approximately 150,000 T cells and approximately 80,000 unique TCRs, with a median clonality of 0.080. Patients had an ECOG performance status of 0 or 1 and had received between 0 and 3 prior chemotherapy regimens. About 85% of the roughly 29 patients were males with bladder-origin urothelial cancer, and 18 of 29 reported a prior smoking history. Durable clinical benefit was achieved by nine patients and was not achieved by 20 patients. Blood samples were analyzed 3 weeks after the start of treatment (second dose) and 6 weeks after the start of treatment. Durable clinical benefit was defined as progression-free survival longer than 6 months, and TCR features were also tested against progression-free and overall survival. Some 30 patients had pretreatment blood TCR-seq, some 25 had at least one posttreatment blood collection, and some 25 had tumor TCR-seq. Overall study results and their limits: Because the sample size was small (n ≈ 31) and many of the analyses were exploratory, the results are meant to be hypothesis-generating. At 3 weeks after the start of treatment, tumor-associated TCR clones in peripheral blood had expanded more in patients with durable benefit (n ≈ 23, p = 0.022). A pretreatment peripheral blood TCR clonality below the median was linked to improved progression-free and overall survival.

This sample's time point label indicates: pretreatment peripheral blood. The cohort included some 30 patients with locally advanced or metastatic urothelial carcinoma who were treated at Memorial Sloan Kettering on a trial protocol. Peripheral blood mononuclear cells were collected from each patient pretreatment and during treatment, giving between 1 and 8 total time points per patient. The Qiagen DNeasy Blood extraction kit was used to purify genomic DNA from total PBMCs and tumor samples. PBMCs were collected pretreatment and during treatment and were isolated and stored as previously described. Trimming costs V 6 bases and J 5 bases, and their ends lie 20 bases apart. CDR1 SGHTA and CDR2 FQGTGA are derived from the germline V gene. The CDR3 goes from the cysteine to the phenylalanine over 16 residues. Solely the CDR3 DNA is kept, with 48 bases framed from the first base. Synthetic TCR analog templates were spiked into each PCR so that absolute template abundance could be estimated from read counts. Using the immunoSEQ assay, TCRbeta CDR3 regions were amplified from genomic DNA with bias-controlled V and J gene primers. Sequencing of rearranged TCRbeta segments was done at approximately 20X coverage. Under the source paper's analysis protocol: Clustering was used to correct sequencing errors, and CDR3s were annotated against IMGT so that V, D and J genes could be assigned. Downstream analyses used only productive TCRbeta rearrangements, leaving out any out-of-frame or stop-codon sequences. To compute clonality, Shannon entropy was normalized by the log of the number of unique productive sequences and then subtracted from one. Fisher's exact test with Benjamini-Hochberg correction, at a threshold of adjusted p below 0.01, was used to find clones that differed between time points or between blood and tumor. TCRdb's version of the immuneACCESS table is confined to in-frame rearrangements and falls short of the full clone set. An unresolved V gene accounts for under half of the shortfall where checked; the remainder is of unknown origin. The V and J calls and clone size were taken over from that table, and D and trimming were inferred from the DNA. The sample table contains 45,000 to 50,000 clones; only one count was recorded for 79% of them. The ten most abundant clones make up under 11% of the sample.

In regard to this clone: Its antigen is currently not known. The input lacks base qualities; no much larger clone sits a single base away.

The sample consisted of PBMCs, taken around atezolizumab (anti-PD-L1) treatment. The rearranged chain carries TRBV7-3 and TRBJ2-1, with TRBD1 perhaps the D gene, on 6 matching bases. The sequence derives from a man aged 65 to 79 with urothelial cancer. The sequence in DNA is TGTGCCAGCAGTCCACAGGGTTTTCTACCAAACAATGAGCAGTTCTTC. Translated, this is CASSPQGFLPNNEQFF.